This TCR beta chain was sequenced for a study of blood T cell repertoires in COVID-19. Study background: PBMCs, B-cell-depleted T cells, or T cells were the source of the cDNA or gDNA that made up the material.

Per germline, CDR1 GTSNPN and CDR2 SVGIG (reference sequence). This CDR3 is built from 14 residues. V was cut by 1 base and J by 7 bases, with 14 bases left in between. The assay was immunoSEQ multiplex PCR, and TCRdb's table has in-frame clones only and misses some. The sample records about 160,000 clones, about four fifths being singletons. The sequence came from a woman aged 55-70 years who had recovered from COVID-19. This chain uses TRBV30 with TRBJ2-4; D perhaps matches TRBD2 (5 bases). The sequenced sample consisted of PBMCs or T cells enriched from blood (not recorded which). Here the CDR3 reads CAWSGVGLANIQYF. The CDR3 coding sequence is TGTGCCTGGAGTGGGGTCGGGCTAGCTAACATTCAGTACTTC.